This TCR beta chain was identified in a study of regulatory T cells in long-lasting Graves disease. The overall study: Antithyroid drugs had been taken by newly diagnosed Graves' patients for under 3 months.

The V gene lost 6 bases and the J gene lost 5 bases, with 16 bases spanning the gap. The CDR3 runs 15 residues. Per germline, CDR1 KGHDR and CDR2 SFDVKD. Arm-PCR of CDR3 regions and iRepertoire HTBI primers were used to build TCR beta libraries. MiXCR, run by TCRdb on the multiplex PCR reads, gives a single entry per CDR3 protein. Of under 300,000 distinct CDR3 sequences listed, approximately 16% were seen once; the top ten hold over 20%. This clonotype showed up many times. Antigen unknown. Findings of the study overall: The small sample size may have reduced accuracy.

The time point denotes: newly diagnosed GD, antithyroid drugs for less than 3 months. PBMCs were the source of the RNA used for TCR sequencing. The guidelines of the American Thyroid Association were the basis for diagnosing Graves' disease. This clonotype was obtained from a female donor with Graves disease. The chain uses TRBV24-1 and TRBJ2-1, with no clear D. This specimen consisted of peripheral blood mononuclear cells (PBMCs), obtained at new diagnosis, from a patient treated with antithyroid drugs. The DNA of the CDR3 is TGTGCCACCAGTTCTCGACTTGGCAGCGACAATGAGCAGTTCTTC. Protein sequence: CATSSRLGSDNEQFF.